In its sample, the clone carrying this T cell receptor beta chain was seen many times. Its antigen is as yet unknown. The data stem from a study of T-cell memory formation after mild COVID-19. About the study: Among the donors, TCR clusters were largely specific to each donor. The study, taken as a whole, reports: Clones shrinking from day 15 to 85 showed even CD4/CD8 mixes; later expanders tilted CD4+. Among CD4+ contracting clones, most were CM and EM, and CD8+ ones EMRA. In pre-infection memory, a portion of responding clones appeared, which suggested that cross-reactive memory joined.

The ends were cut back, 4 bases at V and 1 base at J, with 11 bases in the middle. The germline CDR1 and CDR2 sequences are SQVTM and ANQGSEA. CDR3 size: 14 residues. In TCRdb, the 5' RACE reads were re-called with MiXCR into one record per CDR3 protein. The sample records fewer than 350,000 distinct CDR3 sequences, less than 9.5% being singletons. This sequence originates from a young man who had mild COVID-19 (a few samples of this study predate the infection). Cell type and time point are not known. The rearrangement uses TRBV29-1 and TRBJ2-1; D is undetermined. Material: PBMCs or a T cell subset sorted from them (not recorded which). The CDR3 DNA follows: TGCAGCGTTGCCAGGCAGACTTCCTACAATGAGCAGTTCTTC. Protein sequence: CSVARQTSYNEQFF.